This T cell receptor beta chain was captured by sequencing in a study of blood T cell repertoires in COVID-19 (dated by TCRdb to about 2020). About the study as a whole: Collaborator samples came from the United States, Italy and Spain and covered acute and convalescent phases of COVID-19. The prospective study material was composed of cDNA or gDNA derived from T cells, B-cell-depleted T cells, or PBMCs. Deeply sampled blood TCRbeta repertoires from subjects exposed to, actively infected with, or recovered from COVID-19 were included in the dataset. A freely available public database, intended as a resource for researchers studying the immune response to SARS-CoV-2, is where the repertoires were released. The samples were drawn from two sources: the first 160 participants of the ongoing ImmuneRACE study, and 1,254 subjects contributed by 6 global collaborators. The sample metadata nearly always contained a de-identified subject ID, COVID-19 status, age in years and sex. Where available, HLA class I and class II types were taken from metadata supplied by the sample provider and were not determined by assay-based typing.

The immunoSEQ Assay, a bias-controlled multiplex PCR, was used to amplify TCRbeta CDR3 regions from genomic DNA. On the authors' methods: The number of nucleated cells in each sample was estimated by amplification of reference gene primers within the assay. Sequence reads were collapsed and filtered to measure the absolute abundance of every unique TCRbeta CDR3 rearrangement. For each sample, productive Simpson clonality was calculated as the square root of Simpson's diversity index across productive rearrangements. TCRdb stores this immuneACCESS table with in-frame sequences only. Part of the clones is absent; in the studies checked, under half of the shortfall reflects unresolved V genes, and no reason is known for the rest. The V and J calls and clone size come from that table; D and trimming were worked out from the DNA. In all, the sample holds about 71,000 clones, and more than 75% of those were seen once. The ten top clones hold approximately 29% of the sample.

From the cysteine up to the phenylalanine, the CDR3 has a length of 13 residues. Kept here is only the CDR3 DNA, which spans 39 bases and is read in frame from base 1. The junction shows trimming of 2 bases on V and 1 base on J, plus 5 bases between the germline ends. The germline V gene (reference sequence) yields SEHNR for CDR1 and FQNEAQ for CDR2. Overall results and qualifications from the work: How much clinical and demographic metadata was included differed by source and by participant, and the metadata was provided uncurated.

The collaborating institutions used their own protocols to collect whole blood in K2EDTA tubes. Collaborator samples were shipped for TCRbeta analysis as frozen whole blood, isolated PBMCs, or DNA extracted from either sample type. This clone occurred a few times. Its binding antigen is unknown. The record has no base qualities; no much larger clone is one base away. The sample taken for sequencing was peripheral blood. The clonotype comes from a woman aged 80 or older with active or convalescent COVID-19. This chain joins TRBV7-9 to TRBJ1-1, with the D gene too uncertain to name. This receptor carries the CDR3 CASSLSGNTEAFF. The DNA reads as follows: TGTGCCAGCAGCTTATCGGGGAACACTGAAGCTTTCTTT.